The 10 T cell receptor beta chains listed next were all sequenced from one sample in a study of CD8 T cells in Susac syndrome. Reverse transcription used about 0.45 to 1 ug RNA and random hexamers. TCRdb independently ran MiXCR on the immunoSEQ multiplex PCR reads; one entry per CDR3 protein. This sample has about 83,000 distinct CDR3 sequences, with about 95% found just once. The sample comprised CD8+ T cells from PBMCs. These receptors were collected from a human donor with Susac syndrome.

CDR3 DNA: TGTGCCAGCAGCGTCGACAGGGCCGATAGCTCTGGGGCCAACGTCCTGACTTTC. This sequence encodes CASSVDRADSSGANVLTF. This chain joins TRBV9 and TRBJ2-6; 7 positions match TRBD1. Germline V gene lookup returns CDR1 SGDLS and CDR2 YYNGEE. The CDR3 runs 18 residues. The ends lost 2 bases at V and 0 bases at J; junction bases unmatched: 8.

The J gene is TRBJ1-5, the V gene TRBV20-1; no clear D gene. Looked up from germline, CDR1 is DFQATT and CDR2 is SNEGSKA (reference sequence). There are 14 residues in the CDR3. The V gene lost 2 bases and the J gene lost 6 bases, with 14 bases spanning the gap. This CDR3 is CSARSQSWGQPQHF. The CDR3 DNA is TGCAGTGCTAGAAGCCAGTCCTGGGGTCAGCCCCAGCATTTT.

To note about this clonotype: An end of the junction does not agree with germline; a read error may underlie this. The genes are TRBV20-1 and TRBJ2-1, with 12 nucleotides matching TRBD2. The CDR3 has 15 amino acids. The germline CDR1 and CDR2 sequences are DFQATT and SNEGSKA (reference sequence). The CDR3 reads CSTRDPTSGGGEQFF. In DNA form, the CDR3 reads TGCAGTACTAGAGATCCGACTAGCGGGGGAGGTGAGCAGTTCTTC.

The chain recombines TRBV29-1 with TRBJ1-1, with a weak D call TRBD1 (6 bases). Germline CDR1 and CDR2: SQVTM and ANQGSEA. This CDR3 comprises 15 residues. V was cut by 8 bases and J by 1 base, with 20 bases left in between. The CDR3 DNA reads TGCAGCCCCGTTGCCCCCTCACAGGGGAACACTGAAGCTTTCTTT. Translation gives CSPVAPSQGNTEAFF. The full variable domain, its missing parts supplied by reference TRBV29-1 and TRBJ1-1, is SAVISQKPSRDICQRGTSLTIQCQVDSQVTMMFWYRQQPGQSLTLIATANQGSEATYESGFVIDKFPISRPNLTFSTLTVSNMSPEDSSIYLCSPVAPSQGNTEAFFGQGTRLTVV.

The CDR3 loop is CASSFFSGSTTANTGELFF. The CDR3 DNA reads as TGTGCCAGCAGCTTCTTTAGCGGGAGTACAACAGCGAACACCGGGGAGCTGTTTTTT. The chain recombines TRBV5-6 with TRBJ2-2; 9 bases fit TRBD2. The CDR3 runs 19 residues. V trimming: 2 bases; J trimming: 0 bases; junction bases outside the gene matches: 11. The V gene's germline CDR1 is SGHDT and CDR2 YYEEEE.

The CDR3 nucleotides are TGTGCCAGCTCACCAAGGACTAGCGGGAGTAACAATGAGCAGTTCTTC. This sequence encodes CASSPRTSGSNNEQFF. V gene TRBV18 combines with J gene TRBJ2-1, with 13 bases identical to TRBD2. V gave up 2 bases and J gave up 5 bases; unmatched junction bases: 3. The CDR3 has 16 residues. The V gene's germline CDR1 is KGHSH and CDR2 LQKENI.

This clonotype was seen only once. The chain recombines TRBV27 with TRBJ2-5; tentative D call: TRBD1 (5 bases). The CDR3 has 13 amino acids. The germline CDR1 and CDR2 sequences are MNHEY and SMNVEV (reference sequence). Trimming shortened V by 8 bases and J by 0 bases, and 10 bases separated the two germline ends. CDR3 residues: CASRFRDQETQYF. DNA of the CDR3: TGTGCCAGCCGCTTCAGGGACCAAGAGACCCAGTACTTC.

The chain joins TRBV7-9 to TRBJ1-1; the match to TRBD1 covers 9 bases. Germline V lookup: CDR1 SEHNR, CDR2 FQNEAQ (reference sequence). Trimming removed 4 bases from V and 3 bases from J; junction bases left unmatched: 6. This CDR3 is built from 15 residues. CDR3 DNA sequence: TGTGCCAGCAGCTCTCTACAGGGGGCGGACACTGAAGCTTTCTTT. It encodes CASSSLQGADTEAFF. The whole variable domain, filled in from reference TRBV7-9 and TRBJ1-1, reads DTGVSQNPRHKITKRGQNVTFRCDPISEHNRLYWYRQTLGQGPEFLTYFQNEAQLEKSRLLSDRFSAERPKGSFSTLEIQRTEQGDSAMYLCASSSLQGADTEAFFGQGTRLTVV.

The chain couples TRBV27 to TRBJ2-7; D is unresolved. Germline loops: CDR1 MNHEY, CDR2 SMNVEV (reference sequence). This CDR3 contains 12 residues. Trimming removed 3 bases from V and 3 bases from J, with 6 bases in between. The DNA for the CDR3 is TGTGCCAGCAGTTTTGACCGCTACGAGCAGTACTTC. This translates into CASSFDRYEQYF.

The chain carries TRBV29-1 and TRBJ2-7; D unclear. The CDR3 runs 11 residues. CDR1 SQVTM and CDR2 ANQGSEA come from the germline V gene. Deletions cut 3 bases from V and 5 bases from J, with 8 bases between. The CDR3 protein is CSVEMENEQYF. CDR3 nucleotide sequence: TGCAGCGTTGAGATGGAAAACGAGCAGTACTTC.